Only one count was recorded for the clone carrying this T cell receptor (beta chain). Its antigen is not identified. This specimen belongs to a study of PD-1 blockade in classical Hodgkin lymphoma. Study-wide results and limits: Newly diagnosed patients were reported to exhibit reduced baseline TCR diversity relative to healthy donors. Anyone who began nivolumab under 1 year after ASCT was excluded. Newly diagnosed patients had diversity similar to the baseline diversity of complete responders. Whereas CD4+ TCR diversity had risen significantly by C4D1, CD8+ TCR diversity had not.

Trimming pared 2 bases from V and 3 bases from J, leaving 10 bases between. Germline V CDR1 and CDR2: KGHSH, LQKENI. This CDR3 region has 14 residues. The table came from immunoSEQ multiplex PCR; TCRdb's copy has only in-frame clones and leaves some out. The repertoire has about 40,000 clones, around 86% of them found once; the top ten carry approximately 9.1%. Patients all relapsed after autologous stem cell transplantation, and there was variation in brentuximab vedotin exposure. The material sequenced was peripheral blood mononuclear cells (PBMCs), taken at baseline. The V and J genes are TRBV18 and TRBJ1-2, with D maybe TRBD1 (6 bases). This receptor was identified in a human donor with classical Hodgkin lymphoma. The CDR3 spells CASSPMTGDYGYTF. The CDR3 DNA is TGTGCCAGCTCACCAATGACAGGCGACTATGGCTACACCTTC.